The next 20 T cell receptor beta chains were all read from a single sample in a study of response to subunit inactivated influenza vaccine. One entry per CDR3 protein, called by TCRdb with MiXCR from the RT-PCR reads. The sample shows hundreds of thousands of distinct CDR3 sequences, approximately 15% of them seen only once. Sequencing was performed on PBMCs from blood, taken approximately 15 days before vaccination. The source is a man in his forties or fifties who received an inactivated influenza vaccine.

The J gene is TRBJ2-2, the V gene TRBV20-1, with D tentatively TRBD2 (7 bases). CDR1 is DFQATT and CDR2 is SNEGSKA in the germline V gene (reference sequence). The CDR3 sequence is 13 residues long. Trimming pared 8 bases from V and 4 bases from J, leaving 14 bases between. CDR3 coding DNA: TGCAGTACCGGGGGGCGCCGCACCGGGGAGCTGTTTTTT. Residues: CSTGGRRTGELFF.

The sample holds a few counts of this clonotype. The chain joins TRBV7-3 to TRBJ2-3, with 8 bases fitting TRBD2. This CDR3 is built from 17 residues. The V and J ends lost 2 bases and 2 bases, in that order; junction bases with no gene match: 9. Per germline, CDR1 SGHTA and CDR2 FQGTGA. Here the CDR3 DNA reads TGTGCCAGCAGCTTAGGTTCCGGACTAGCAGACACAGATACGCAGTATTTT. This translates into CASSLGSGLADTDTQYF.

The table lists this clonotype with a few counts. J is TRBJ2-1 and V is TRBV5-1; 12 bases map to TRBD2. With V trimmed by 2 bases and J by 8 bases, 8 bases remained unmatched. The germline CDR1 and CDR2 sequences are SGHRS and YFSETQ. The CDR3 extends over 16 amino acids. CDR3 in amino acids: CASSFLTSGSVHEQFF. CDR3 DNA sequence: TGCGCCAGCAGCTTCCTGACTAGCGGGAGTGTGCATGAGCAGTTCTTC.

V is TRBV7-2 and J is TRBJ2-3, with D possibly matching TRBD1 (5 bases). Germline V lookup: CDR1 SGHTA, CDR2 FQGNSA. There are 16 residues in the CDR3. The V end was cut by 5 bases, the J end by 6 bases, with 21 bases between. CDR3: CASSLMGLHAQDTQYF. CDR3 sequence (DNA): TGTGCCAGCAGCCTGATGGGGCTTCACGCCCAGGATACGCAGTATTTT.

This sequence joins TRBV27 and TRBJ1-1, with 7 bases matching TRBD1. The CDR3 covers 14 residues. CDR1 is MNHEY, CDR2 SMNVEV, per germline (reference sequence). V lost 7 bases to trimming and J lost 3 bases; unmatched junction nucleotides: 8. CDR3 sequence (DNA): TGTGCCAGCAAGGGGGCAGGGGGACACACTGAAGCTTTCTTT. This codes for CASKGAGGHTEAFF.

This clonotype has a handful of counts. The V gene is TRBV18, the J gene TRBJ1-5, with D perhaps TRBD1 (5 bases). The CDR3 covers 15 residues. The germline V gene encodes CDR1 KGHSH and CDR2 LQKENI. V was cut by 3 bases and J by 4 bases, with 13 bases left in between. The CDR3 DNA is TGTGCCAGCTCACCGCAGGGCTTTGGAAATCAGCCCCAGCATTTT. Translating it yields CASSPQGFGNQPQHF. Supplemented by reference TRBV18 and TRBJ1-5, the full variable domain reads NAGVMQNPRHLVRRRGQEARLRCSPMKGHSHVYWYRQLPEEGLKFMVYLQKENIIDESGMPKERFSAEFPKEGPSILRIQQVVRGDSAAYFCASSPQGFGNQPQHFGDGTRLSIL.

This clonotype was counted at least ten times. The chain joins TRBV3-1 to TRBJ2-3; D is perhaps TRBD1 (6 bases). Germline values: CDR1 LGHDT, CDR2 YNNKEL (reference sequence). The V end lost 3 bases, the J end lost 3 bases, and 7 bases lay between the germline ends. The CDR3 is made up of 13 amino acids. The CDR3 is CASSQDSTDTQYF. CDR3 nucleotides: TGTGCCAGCAGCCAGGACAGTACAGATACGCAGTATTTT.

The chain has TRBV20-1 and TRBJ1-1, with a weak D call TRBD1 (6 bases). Germline CDR1 is DFQATT and CDR2 is SNEGSKA (reference sequence). The V end was cut by 4 bases, the J end by 4 bases, with 16 bases between. The CDR3 extends over 14 amino acids. The CDR3 DNA follows: TGCAGTGCTACCCCCCCGGGGGGCACCACTGAAGCTTTCTTT. This gives the protein CSATPPGGTTEAFF.

This clonotype was seen only a few times. CDR3 nucleotides: TGTGCCAGCAGAAGTAGTGCGGGCTACAATGAGCAGTTCTTC. It codes for CASRSSAGYNEQFF. The chain couples TRBV6-2 or TRBV6-3 to TRBJ2-1; a possible D gene is TRBD2 (5 bases). Germline CDR1 MNHEY, CDR2 SVGEGT. CDR3 size: 14 residues. Trimming removed 6 bases from V and 3 bases from J, with 12 bases in between.

This clonotype was seen many times. This chain links TRBV28 with TRBJ2-3; D is unresolved. The germline gives CDR1 MDHEN, CDR2 SYDVKM. Trimming stripped 5 bases from V and 2 bases from J, with 11 bases between. CDR3 length equals 14 residues. As DNA, the CDR3 is TGTGCCAGCAGTCCACGGACCTTCACAGATACGCAGTATTTT. Translation: CASSPRTFTDTQYF.

This clonotype was recorded many times. The chain carries TRBV20-1 and TRBJ2-1; 10 nucleotides match TRBD2. Losses at the gene ends were 5 bases for V and 8 bases for J; bases not matched to a gene: 6. Germline V gene lookup returns CDR1 DFQATT and CDR2 SNEGSKA (reference sequence). The CDR3 loop spans 13 amino acids. CDR3 in amino acids: CSAAGGTSDEQFF. The DNA of the CDR3 is TGCAGTGCTGCGGGCGGGACTAGCGATGAGCAGTTCTTC.

This clonotype has a handful of counts. The chain combines TRBV24-1 with TRBJ2-1, with D perhaps TRBD2 (5 bases). The CDR3 sequence is 16 residues long. Trimming pared 4 bases from V and 7 bases from J, leaving 19 bases between. Germline V gives CDR1 KGHDR, CDR2 SFDVKD. CDR3 loop: CATSDRTAGVGNEQFF. Written as DNA, the CDR3 is TGTGCCACCAGTGACCGGACTGCCGGGGTGGGGAATGAGCAGTTCTTC.

In its sample, this clonotype was seen a few times. The chain has TRBV5-6 and TRBJ2-2; tentative D call: TRBD1 (7 bases). The CDR3 spans 16 residues. The V gene's germline CDR1 is SGHDT and CDR2 YYEEEE. V lost 4 bases and J 7 bases, leaving 20 bases between the germline ends. The CDR3 DNA reads TGTGCCAGCAGCCCCCTGGCGGGACAGATGGACGGGGAGCTGTTTTTT. Residues: CASSPLAGQMDGELFF.

This clonotype was seen at least ten times. V gene TRBV12-3 or TRBV12-4 combines with J gene TRBJ1-1; tentatively, D is TRBD1 (5 bases). The CDR3 length is 13 residues. V was clipped by 5 bases and J by 4 bases, with 11 bases between them. The DNA of the CDR3 is TGTGCCAGCAGTGTCCGGGGCGGCACTGAAGCTTTCTTT. Amino acids: CASSVRGGTEAFF.

This clonotype was counted a few times. The J gene is TRBJ1-2, the V gene TRBV12-3 or TRBV12-4, with TRBD1 identical over 9 bases. The CDR3 runs 13 residues. V was clipped by 6 bases and J by 5 bases; unmatched bases: 4. The CDR3 DNA follows: TGTGCCAGCAGAAGGGGACAGGGTTATGGCTACACCTTC. Residues: CASRRGQGYGYTF.

The table lists this clonotype with a few counts. V and J are TRBV4-3 and TRBJ1-2; D uncertain. This CDR3 is 14 amino acids long. Per the germline V gene, CDR1 is LGHNA and CDR2 is YSLEER. Trimming cost V 0 bases and J 8 bases, with 13 bases left between them. CDR3 in amino acids: CASSQDTGLGGYTF. CDR3 DNA: TGCGCCAGCAGCCAAGATACGGGGTTAGGAGGCTACACCTTC.

The chain employs TRBV7-9 and TRBJ2-7; 7 bases align to TRBD1. Per germline, CDR1 SEHNR and CDR2 FQNEAQ (reference sequence). CDR3 length: 15 amino acids. V shed 5 bases and J 3 bases; nucleotides not matched to a gene: 10. The chain's CDR3 is CASSTLQGSIYEQYF. The DNA for the CDR3 is TGTGCCAGCAGCACCCTACAGGGGTCTATCTACGAGCAGTACTTC.

The chain links TRBV7-9 to TRBJ2-1, with D unresolved. Germline V gene lookup returns CDR1 SEHNR and CDR2 FQNEAQ (reference sequence). This CDR3 has 15 residues. V gave up 3 bases and J gave up 3 bases, with 12 bases separating them. CDR3 DNA sequence: TGTGCCAGCAGCTTGCCCGGACGAATCTACAATGAGCAGTTCTTC. Translated, it gives CASSLPGRIYNEQFF. Together with reference TRBV7-9 and TRBJ2-1, the CDR3 gives the full variable domain: DTGVSQNPRHKITKRGQNVTFRCDPISEHNRLYWYRQTLGQGPEFLTYFQNEAQLEKSRLLSDRFSAERPKGSFSTLEIQRTEQGDSAMYLCASSLPGRIYNEQFFGPGTRLTVL.

The rearrangement links TRBV3-1 to TRBJ2-2, with D possibly matching TRBD1 (7 bases). V was clipped by 5 bases and J by 4 bases, with 11 bases between them. CDR1 and CDR2 from the germline V gene are LGHDT and YNNKEL (reference sequence). The CDR3 totals 14 residues. The CDR3 DNA sequence: TGTGCCAGCAGCTACAGGGGAGGCACCGGGGAGCTGTTTTTT. Its translation is CASSYRGGTGELFF.

This clonotype occurred many times. The V call is TRBV7-8, the J call TRBJ2-1; 13 bases match TRBD2. V lost 5 bases and J lost 6; bases outside the gene matches: 10. This CDR3 contains 17 residues. Germline V gene lookup returns CDR1 SGHVS and CDR2 FQNEAQ. CDR3 sequence (DNA): TGTGCCAGCAGCCCTTCTGCCGGGACTAGCGGGATCAATGAGCAGTTCTTC. It yields the protein CASSPSAGTSGINEQFF.